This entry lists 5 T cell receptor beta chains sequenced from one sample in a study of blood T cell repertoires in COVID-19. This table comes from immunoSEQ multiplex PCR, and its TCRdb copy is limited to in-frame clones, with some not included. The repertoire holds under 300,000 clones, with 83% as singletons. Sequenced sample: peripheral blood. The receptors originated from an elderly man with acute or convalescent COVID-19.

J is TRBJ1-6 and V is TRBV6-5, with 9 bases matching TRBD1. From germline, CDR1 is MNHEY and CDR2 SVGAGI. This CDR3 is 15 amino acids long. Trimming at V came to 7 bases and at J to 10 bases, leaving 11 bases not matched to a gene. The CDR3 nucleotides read TGTGCCAGCACCCTGGGACAGGGAATAGGGTCACCCCTCCACTTT. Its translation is CASTLGQGIGSPLHF.

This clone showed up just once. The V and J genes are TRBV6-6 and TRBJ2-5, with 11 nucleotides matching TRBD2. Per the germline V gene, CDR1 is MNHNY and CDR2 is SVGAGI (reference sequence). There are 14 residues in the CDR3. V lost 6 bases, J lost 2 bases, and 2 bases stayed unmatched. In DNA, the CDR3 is TGTGCCAGCAGCCGACTAGCGGGACAAGAGACCCAGTACTTC. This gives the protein CASSRLAGQETQYF.

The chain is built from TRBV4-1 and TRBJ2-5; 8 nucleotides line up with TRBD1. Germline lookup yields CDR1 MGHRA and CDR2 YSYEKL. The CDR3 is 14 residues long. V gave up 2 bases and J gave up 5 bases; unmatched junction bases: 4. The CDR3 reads CASSQQGAGETQYF. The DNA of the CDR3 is TGCGCCAGCAGCCAACAGGGGGCCGGGGAGACCCAGTACTTC.

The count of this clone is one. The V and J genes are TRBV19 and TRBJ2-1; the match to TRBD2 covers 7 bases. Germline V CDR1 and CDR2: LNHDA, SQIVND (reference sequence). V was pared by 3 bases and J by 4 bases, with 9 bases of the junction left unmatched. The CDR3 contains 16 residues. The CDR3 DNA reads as TGTGCCAGTAGTATCTTAATGGGAGGGACGTACAATGAGCAGTTCTTC. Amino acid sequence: CASSILMGGTYNEQFF.

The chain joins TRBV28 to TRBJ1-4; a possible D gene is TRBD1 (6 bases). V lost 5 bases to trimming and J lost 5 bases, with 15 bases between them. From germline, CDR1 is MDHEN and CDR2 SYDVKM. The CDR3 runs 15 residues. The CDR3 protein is CASSVQGRGNEKLFF. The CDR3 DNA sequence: TGTGCCAGCAGTGTACAGGGAAGGGGAAATGAAAAACTGTTTTTT.